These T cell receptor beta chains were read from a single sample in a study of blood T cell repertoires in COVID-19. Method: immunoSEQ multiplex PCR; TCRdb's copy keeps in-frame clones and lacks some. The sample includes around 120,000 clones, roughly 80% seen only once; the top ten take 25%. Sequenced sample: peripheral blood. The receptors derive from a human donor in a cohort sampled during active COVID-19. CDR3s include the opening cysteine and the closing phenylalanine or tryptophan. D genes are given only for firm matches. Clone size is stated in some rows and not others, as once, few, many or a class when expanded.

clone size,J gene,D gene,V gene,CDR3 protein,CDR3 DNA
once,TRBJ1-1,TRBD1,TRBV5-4,CASSTGTGELGFGAFF,TGTGCCAGCAGCACCGGGACAGGGGAACTGGGTTTCGGAGCTTTCTTT
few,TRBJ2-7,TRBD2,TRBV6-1,CASNEWGTSGRGYEQYF,TGTGCCAGCAATGAATGGGGGACTAGCGGGAGGGGTTACGAGCAGTACTTC
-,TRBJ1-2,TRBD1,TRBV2,CASTRGRSYGYTF,TGTGCCAGCACCAGGGGGCGTAGTTATGGCTACACCTTC
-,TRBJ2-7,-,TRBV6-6,CASSYMGGPYEQYF,TGTGCCAGCAGTTACATGGGGGGTCCCTACGAGCAGTACTTC
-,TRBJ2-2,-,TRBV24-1,CATSANPTPTGHPGELFF,TGTGCCACCAGTGCCAACCCTACTCCAACAGGGCACCCCGGGGAGCTGTTTTTT
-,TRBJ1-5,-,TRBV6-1,CASSEGIGVQGQHF,TGTGCCAGCAGTGAAGGGATAGGGGTCCAGGGCCAGCATTTT
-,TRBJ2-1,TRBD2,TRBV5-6,CASSLEIWASGRNEQFF,TGTGCCAGCAGCTTGGAAATCTGGGCTAGCGGGAGGAATGAGCAGTTCTTC
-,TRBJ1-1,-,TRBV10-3,CAARGPDTEAFF,TGTGCCGCCAGGGGCCCGGACACTGAAGCTTTCTTT
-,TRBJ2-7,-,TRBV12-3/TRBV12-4,CASSSDGGAEQYF,TGTGCCAGCAGCTCGGACGGTGGGGCCGAGCAGTACTTC
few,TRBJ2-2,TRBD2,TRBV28,CAIAGTSGREGTGELFF,TGTGCCATCGCGGGGACTAGCGGCCGAGAGGGCACCGGGGAGCTGTTTTTT
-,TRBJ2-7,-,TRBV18,CASSPPDSYEQYF,TGTGCCAGCTCACCACCGGACAGCTACGAGCAGTACTTC
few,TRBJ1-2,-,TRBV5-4,CASSFASRSGYTF,TGTGCCAGCAGCTTTGCGTCTCGGTCGGGCTACACCTTC
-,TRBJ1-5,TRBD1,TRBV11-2,CASSGTGGAQPQHF,TGTGCCAGCAGCGGGACAGGGGGCGCTCAGCCCCAGCATTTT
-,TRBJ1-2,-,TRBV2,CASSGTNFGYTF,TGTGCCAGCAGTGGGACAAACTTTGGCTACACCTTC
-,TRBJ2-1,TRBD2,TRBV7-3,CASSLGLAGSSEQFF,TGTGCCAGCAGCCTGGGACTAGCGGGATCTAGTGAGCAGTTCTTC
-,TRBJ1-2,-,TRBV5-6,CASSWYSRDIYGYTF,TGTGCCAGCAGCTGGTATAGCAGGGACATCTATGGCTACACCTTC
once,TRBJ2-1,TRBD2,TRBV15,CATSSLTSGTYNEQFF,TGTGCCACCAGCAGCTTAACTAGCGGAACTTACAATGAGCAGTTCTTC
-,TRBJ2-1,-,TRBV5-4,CASSGAGGDYNEQFF,TGTGCCAGCAGCGGCGCTGGGGGCGATTACAATGAGCAGTTCTTC
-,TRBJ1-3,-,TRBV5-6,CASSYNSGNTIYF,TGTGCCAGCAGCTACAACTCTGGAAACACCATATATTTT
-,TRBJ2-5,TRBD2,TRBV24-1,CATSDPRLAGVRETQYF,TGTGCCACCAGTGATCCCCGCCTAGCGGGAGTAAGAGAGACCCAGTACTTC
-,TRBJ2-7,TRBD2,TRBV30,CAWSVAGPGYEQYF,TGTGCCTGGAGTGTAGCGGGACCTGGCTACGAGCAGTACTTC
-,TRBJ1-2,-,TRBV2,CASSEYRSSYTF,TGTGCCAGCAGTGAATACAGGTCCAGCTACACCTTC
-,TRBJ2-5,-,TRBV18,CASSPRGRAHSPYQETQYF,TGTGCCAGCTCACCACGGGGCAGGGCCCACTCCCCGTACCAAGAGACCCAGTACTTC
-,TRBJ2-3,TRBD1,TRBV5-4,CASSPETAGLGQGDTQYF,TGTGCCAGCAGCCCGGAGACCGCGGGGCTAGGACAGGGAGATACGCAGTATTTT
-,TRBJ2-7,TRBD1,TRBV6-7,CASRNIARWGQGRRQYSYEQYF,TGTGCCAGCAGAAATATAGCCCGGTGGGGACAGGGGCGTAGGCAATACTCCTACGAGCAGTACTTC
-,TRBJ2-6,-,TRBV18,CASSTESGANVLTF,TGTGCCAGCTCCACAGAATCTGGGGCCAACGTCCTGACTTTC
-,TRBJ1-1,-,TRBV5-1,CASSWTANTEAFF,TGCGCCAGCAGCTGGACAGCCAACACTGAAGCTTTCTTT
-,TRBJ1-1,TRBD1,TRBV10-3,CAIQGQLNTEAFF,TGTGCCATCCAGGGACAGTTGAACACTGAAGCTTTCTTT
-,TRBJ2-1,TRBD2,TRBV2,CASRSGGPGNEQFF,TGTGCCAGCAGGTCGGGAGGGCCAGGGAATGAGCAGTTCTTC
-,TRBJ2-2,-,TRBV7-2,CASSNQGSGELFF,TGTGCCAGCAGCAACCAGGGGTCCGGGGAGCTGTTTTTT
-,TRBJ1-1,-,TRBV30,CAWSGGVENTEAFF,TGTGCCTGGAGTGGGGGGGTTGAGAACACTGAAGCTTTCTTT
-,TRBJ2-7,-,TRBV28,CASTPPPTGWRSYEQYF,TGTGCCAGCACCCCACCCCCCACAGGTTGGCGGTCCTACGAGCAGTACTTC
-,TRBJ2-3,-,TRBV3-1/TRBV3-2,CASEGLSTDTQYF,TGTGCCAGCGAGGGTCTTAGCACAGATACGCAGTATTTT
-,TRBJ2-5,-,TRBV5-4,CASSFDSGPNVETQYF,TGTGCCAGCAGCTTTGATAGCGGACCCAATGTGGAGACCCAGTACTTC
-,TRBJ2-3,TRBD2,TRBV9,CASSVDGLADTDTQYF,TGTGCCAGCAGCGTAGATGGACTAGCGGACACAGATACGCAGTATTTT
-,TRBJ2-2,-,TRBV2,CASRRQGNGGTGELFF,TGTGCCAGCAGGAGACAGGGAAACGGAGGGACCGGGGAGCTGTTTTTT
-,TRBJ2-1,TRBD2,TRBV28,CASSLGPSGYNEQFF,TGTGCCAGCAGTTTAGGGCCTAGCGGGTACAATGAGCAGTTCTTC
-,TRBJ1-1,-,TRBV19,CASTPGFLNTEAFF,TGTGCCAGTACTCCGGGTTTTCTAAACACTGAAGCTTTCTTT
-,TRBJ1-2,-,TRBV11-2,CASSLDSNYGRNYGYTF,TGTGCCAGCAGCTTAGACTCCAACTATGGGAGAAACTATGGCTACACCTTC
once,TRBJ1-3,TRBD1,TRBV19,CASSPRTGKGLGHTIYF,TGTGCCAGTAGTCCCAGGACAGGGAAAGGCCTGGGACACACCATATATTTT
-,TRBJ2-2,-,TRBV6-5,CASSYSPGDGGELFF,TGTGCCAGCAGTTACTCCCCGGGGGATGGCGGGGAGCTGTTTTTT
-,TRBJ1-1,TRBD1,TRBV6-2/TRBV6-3,CASSTRQGGNTEAFF,TGTGCCAGCAGTACCCGACAGGGGGGCAACACTGAAGCTTTCTTT
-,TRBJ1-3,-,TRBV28,CANPVPTSGNTIYF,TGTGCCAACCCAGTACCCACCTCTGGAAACACCATATATTTT
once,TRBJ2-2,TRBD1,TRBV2,CASRWDRGLNTGELFF,TGTGCCAGCCGCTGGGACAGGGGGTTAAACACCGGGGAGCTGTTTTTT
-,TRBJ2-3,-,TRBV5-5,CASSLFLGVPDTQYF,TGTGCCAGCAGCTTGTTCCTCGGTGTCCCAGATACGCAGTATTTT
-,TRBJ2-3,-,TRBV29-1,CSGAGTNIASTDTQYF,TGCAGCGGTGCGGGAACCAACATTGCTAGCACAGATACGCAGTATTTT
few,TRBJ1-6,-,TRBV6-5,CASRAQGYNSPLHF,TGTGCCAGCAGAGCCCAGGGGTATAATTCACCCCTCCACTTT
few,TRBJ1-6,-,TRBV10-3,CAISVREMDSPLHF,TGTGCCATCAGTGTTAGAGAAATGGATTCACCCCTCCACTTT
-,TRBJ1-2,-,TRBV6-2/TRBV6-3,CASSRTRGAYGYTF,TGTGCCAGCAGCCGGACCCGGGGGGCCTATGGCTACACCTTC
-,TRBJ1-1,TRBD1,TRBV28,CASTLGRGLKNTEAFF,TGTGCCAGCACCTTGGGCAGGGGGCTTAAGAACACTGAAGCTTTCTTT
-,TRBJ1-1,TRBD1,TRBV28,CASSLWQGGAEAFF,TGTGCCAGCAGTTTATGGCAGGGGGGAGCTGAAGCTTTCTTT
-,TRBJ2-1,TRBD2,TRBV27,CASSSPSGRAGSHEQFF,TGTGCCAGCAGTTCCCCTAGCGGGAGGGCCGGATCCCATGAGCAGTTCTTC